This section outlines one T cell receptor beta chain sequence together with its context. This sample was included in a study of shared clonotypes between healthy human individuals. There are 16 residues in the CDR3. Between the trimmed V and J ends, which lost 1 base and 1 base, there was a span of 12 bases. Germline CDR1 reads LNHDA; CDR2 reads SQIVND (reference sequence). TCRdb's table, derived via immunoSEQ multiplex PCR, lists solely in-frame clones and lacks some. Of some 2.3 million clones in the sample, over 85% were seen once. Sequencing was performed on naive CD4+ T cells from PBMCs. This sample's subset: CD45RA+ positively selected. J is TRBJ2-3 and V is TRBV19; TRBD1 is a possible D gene (6 bases). The source is a man aged 18 to 29 in good health. Some clones in this sample may be carry-over from other donors' samples. The DNA of the CDR3 is TGTGCCAGTAGTATAGGTCGGCAGGGGCGCACAGATACGCAGTATTTT. Translation: CASSIGRQGRTDTQYF.